What follows are 2 T cell receptor beta chains derived from one specimen sequenced in a study of blood T cells in healthy people across ages. For the second PCR, which ran for 7 to 11 cycles, a sample-barcoded 5' primer and a J-beta primer mix were used. Using its own MiXCR run on the 5' RACE reads, TCRdb lists one record per CDR3 protein. This sample yields 550,000 to 700,000 distinct CDR3 sequences, of which 25% to 30% are seen a single time; approximately 17% belongs to the top ten. Sequencing was done on a sample of blood. All receptors derive from a woman in her seventies in good health.

This chain uses TRBV29-1 with TRBJ1-1; 7 bases fit TRBD1. The V gene end was trimmed by 6 bases and the J gene end by 4 bases; junction bases not matched to a gene: 8. The germline V gene has CDR1 SQVTM and CDR2 ANQGSEA. The CDR3 contains 13 residues. For the CDR3, the DNA is TGCAGCGTGACGGGACAGCAGGGCACTGAAGCTTTCTTT. The encoded protein is CSVTGQQGTEAFF.

Only a few counts were recorded for this clonotype. This chain connects TRBV5-1 to TRBJ2-1, with 10 bases matching TRBD2. J gave up 4 bases and V 4 bases, and 5 bases lay outside the gene matches. In germline, CDR1 is SGHRS, CDR2 YFSETQ. This CDR3 spans 15 amino acids. The CDR3 reads CASSVGLASYNEQFF. CDR3 coding DNA: TGCGCCAGCAGCGTGGGACTAGCGTCGTACAATGAGCAGTTCTTC.